This TCR beta chain derives from a study of blood T cell repertoires in COVID-19. Study-level information: In each case, the material was cDNA or gDNA derived from T cells, B-cell-depleted T cells, or PBMCs.

Methods used by the authors: Using reference gene primer amplification, nucleated cell counts were estimated. The method was immunoSEQ multiplex PCR; TCRdb's version includes in-frame clones alone and lacks a portion of them. V and J calls and clone size are those listed in that table; D and trimming were worked out from the DNA. This table has about 67,000 clones, over 80% appearing once. Looked up from germline, CDR1 is MNHEY and CDR2 is SMNVEV (reference sequence). Trimming at V came to 8 bases and at J to 5 bases, leaving 9 bases not matched to a gene. The length of the CDR3 is 15 residues. This clonotype was sampled from a man aged 50 to 60 with active COVID-19. This chain joins TRBV27 and TRBJ1-4; 9 bases match TRBD1. The sample consisted of peripheral blood. The DNA of the CDR3 is TGTGCCAGCGGTCTACTGGGACAGGGAAATGAAAAACTGTTTTTT. It yields the protein CASGLLGQGNEKLFF.